This T cell receptor (beta chain) came from a study of T cell responses to AZD1222 COVID-19 vaccine. Study-level findings and limits: Spike-specific TCR breadth rose after two AZD1222 doses, and depth rose as well. At 160-218 and 743-854, vaccine-associated CD4 TCRs were dominant, and they spanned spike. Seropositivity was recorded at baseline in only a handful of AZD1222 recipients. Only after the peak T cell response were repertoires sampled.

In germline, CDR1 is SGHRS, CDR2 YFSETQ. The CDR3 has 13 amino acids. Trimming left V 1 base short and J 8 bases short, with 12 bases between. Concerning this clone: Antigen unknown.

Clones were sequenced by immunoSEQ multiplex PCR, and TCRdb holds only the in-frame ones, with some missing. The table includes more than 100,000 clones, 80% to 90% detected once. This sequence was found in an adult in good health. Sequencing was performed on peripheral blood, taken on day 0 of AZD1222 vaccination. The V gene is TRBV5-1, the J gene TRBJ1-2; D is possibly TRBD1 (6 bases). CDR3 DNA sequence: TGCGCCAGCAGCTTGAGGCCAGGGGAAGGCTACACCTTC. It is translated as CASSLRPGEGYTF.